This TCR beta chain was observed in a study of T cell repertoires in cytomegalovirus infection. Findings and caveats of the study: CMV carriers having the relevant HLA were flagged by cumulative public TCR beta family frequency.

This CDR3 region has 15 residues. Germline V gives CDR1 MNHEY, CDR2 SVGAGI. Trimming cost V 3 bases and J 8 bases, with 19 bases left between them. The sample holds a few counts of this clonotype. What it recognizes is unknown. Each CDR3 protein is one row after TCRdb ran MiXCR on the reads. The repertoire includes 250,000 or so distinct CDR3 sequences, 15% to 20% of them detected once, and about 45% sits in the top ten. Sequenced sample: CD8+ T cells from PBMCs. This chain uses TRBV6-5 with TRBJ1-2; D gene uncertain. This TCR came from a human donor in good health (CMV status not recorded). Some clones in this sample may be carry-over from other donors' samples. The CDR3 nucleotides are TGTGCCAGCAGTTATAAAGCGACTTCATACCAAGGCTACACCTTC. Translating gives CASSYKATSYQGYTF.